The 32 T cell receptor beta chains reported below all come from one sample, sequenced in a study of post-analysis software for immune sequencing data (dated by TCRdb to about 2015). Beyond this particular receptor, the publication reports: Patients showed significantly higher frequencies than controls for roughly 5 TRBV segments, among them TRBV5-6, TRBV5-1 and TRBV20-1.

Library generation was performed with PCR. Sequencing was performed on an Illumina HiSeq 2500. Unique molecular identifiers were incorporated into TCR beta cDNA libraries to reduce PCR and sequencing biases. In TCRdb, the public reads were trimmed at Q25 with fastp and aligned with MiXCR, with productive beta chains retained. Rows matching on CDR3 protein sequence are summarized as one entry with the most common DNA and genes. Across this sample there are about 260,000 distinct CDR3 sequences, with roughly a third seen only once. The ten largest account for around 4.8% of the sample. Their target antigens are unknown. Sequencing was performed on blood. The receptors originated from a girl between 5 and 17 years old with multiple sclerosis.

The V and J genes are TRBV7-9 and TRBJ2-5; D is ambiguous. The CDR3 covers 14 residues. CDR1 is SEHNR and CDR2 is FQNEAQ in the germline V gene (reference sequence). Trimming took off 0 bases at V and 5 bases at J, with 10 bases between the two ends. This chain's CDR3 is CASSLALPRETQYF. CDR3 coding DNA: TGTGCCAGCAGCTTAGCGCTCCCGCGGGAGACCCAGTACTTC.

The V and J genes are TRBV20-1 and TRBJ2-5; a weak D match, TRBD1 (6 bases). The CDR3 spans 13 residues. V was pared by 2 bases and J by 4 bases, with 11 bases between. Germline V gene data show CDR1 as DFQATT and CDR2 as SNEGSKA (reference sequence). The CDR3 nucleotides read TGCAGTGCTAGACAACAGGGACGAGAGACCCAGTACTTC. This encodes CSARQQGRETQYF.

CDR3 sequence: CASSILQETQYF. CDR3 bases: TGTGCCAGCAGCATCCTTCAAGAGACCCAGTACTTC. This chain uses TRBV7-2 with TRBJ2-5; D unclear. The CDR3 runs 12 residues. CDR1 SGHTA and CDR2 FQGNSA come from the germline V gene. The V end lost 5 bases, the J end lost 2 bases, and 6 bases lay between the germline ends.

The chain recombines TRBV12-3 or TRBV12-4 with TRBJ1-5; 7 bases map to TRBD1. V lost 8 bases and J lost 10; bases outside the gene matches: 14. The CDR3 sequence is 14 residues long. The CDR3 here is CASGPGQRNKPQHF. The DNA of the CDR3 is TGTGCCAGCGGTCCGGGACAGAGGAATAAACCCCAGCATTTT.

CDR3 DNA sequence: TGCGCCAGCAGCTTGGATTGGGGCAGGGACGGTGGCTACACCTTC. Its protein is CASSLDWGRDGGYTF. V gene TRBV5-1 combines with J gene TRBJ1-2; TRBD1 might be the D (5 bases). V lost 0 bases to trimming and J lost 7 bases, with 16 bases between them. CDR1 is SGHRS, CDR2 YFSETQ, per germline. This CDR3 is 15 amino acids long. The full variable domain, its missing parts supplied by reference TRBV5-1 and TRBJ1-2, is KAGVTQTPRYLIKTRGQQVTLSCSPISGHRSVSWYQQTPGQGLQFLFEYFSETQRNKGNFPGRFSGRQFSNSRSEMNVSTLELGDSALYLCASSLDWGRDGGYTFGSGTRLTVV.

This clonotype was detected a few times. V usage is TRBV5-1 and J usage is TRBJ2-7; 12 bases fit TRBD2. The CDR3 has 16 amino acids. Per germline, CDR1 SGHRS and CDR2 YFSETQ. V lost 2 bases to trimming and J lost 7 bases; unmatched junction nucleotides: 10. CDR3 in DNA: TGCGCCAGCAGCTTCGGACTAGCGGGATCGGTAAATGAGCAGTACTTC. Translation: CASSFGLAGSVNEQYF.

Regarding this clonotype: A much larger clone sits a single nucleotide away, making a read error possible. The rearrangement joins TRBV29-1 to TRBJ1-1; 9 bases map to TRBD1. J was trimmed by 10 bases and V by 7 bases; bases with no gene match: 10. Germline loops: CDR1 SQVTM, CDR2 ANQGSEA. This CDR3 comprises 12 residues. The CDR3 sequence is CSADGQGKRAFF. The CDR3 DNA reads TGCAGCGCTGATGGACAGGGGAAGCGAGCTTTCTTT.

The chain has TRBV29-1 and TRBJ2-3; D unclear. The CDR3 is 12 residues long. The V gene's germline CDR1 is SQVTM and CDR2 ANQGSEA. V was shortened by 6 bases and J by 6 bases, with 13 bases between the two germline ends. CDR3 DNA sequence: TGCAGCGTCGCCGACCCCGTGGATACGCAGTATTTT. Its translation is CSVADPVDTQYF.

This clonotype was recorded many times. The CDR3 sequence: CSATTLTENTEAFF. CDR3 bases: TGCAGTGCTACTACCCTGACAGAGAACACTGAAGCTTTCTTT. The rearrangement joins TRBV20-1 to TRBJ1-1, with a weak D call TRBD1 (5 bases). CDR3 size: 14 residues. Germline CDR1 and CDR2: DFQATT and SNEGSKA (reference sequence). Trimming left V 4 bases short and J 1 base short, with 13 bases between.

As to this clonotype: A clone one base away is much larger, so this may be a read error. CDR3 amino acids: CASSLGPGRYDEQFF. CDR3 sequence (DNA): TGCGCCAGCAGCTTGGGTCCAGGGCGGTACGATGAGCAGTTCTTC. V usage is TRBV5-1 and J usage is TRBJ2-1; the D gene is possibly TRBD1 (5 bases). The CDR3 covers 15 residues. In germline, CDR1 is SGHRS, CDR2 YFSETQ. The ends were cut back, 0 bases at V and 8 bases at J, with 15 bases in the middle.

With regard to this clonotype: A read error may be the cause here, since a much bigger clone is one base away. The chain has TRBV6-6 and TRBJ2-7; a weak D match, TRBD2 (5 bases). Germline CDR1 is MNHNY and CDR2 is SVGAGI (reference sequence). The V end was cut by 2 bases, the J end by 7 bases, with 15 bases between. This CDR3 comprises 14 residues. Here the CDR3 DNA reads TGTGCCAGCAGTTACGACGGGGTTTACAATGAGCAGTACTTC. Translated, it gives CASSYDGVYNEQYF.

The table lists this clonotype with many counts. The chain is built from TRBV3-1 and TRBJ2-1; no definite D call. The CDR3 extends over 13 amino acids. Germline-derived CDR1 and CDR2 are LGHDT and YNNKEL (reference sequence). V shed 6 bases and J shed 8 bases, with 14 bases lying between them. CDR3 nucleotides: TGTGCCAGCAGGCTGGCGGTACGGGATGAGCAGTTCTTC. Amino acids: CASRLAVRDEQFF.

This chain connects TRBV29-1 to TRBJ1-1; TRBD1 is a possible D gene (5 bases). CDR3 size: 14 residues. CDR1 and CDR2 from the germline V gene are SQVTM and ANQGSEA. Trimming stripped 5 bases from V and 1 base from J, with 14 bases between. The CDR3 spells CSVIKEGANTEAFF. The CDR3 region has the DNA TGCAGCGTTATTAAGGAAGGGGCGAACACTGAAGCTTTCTTT.

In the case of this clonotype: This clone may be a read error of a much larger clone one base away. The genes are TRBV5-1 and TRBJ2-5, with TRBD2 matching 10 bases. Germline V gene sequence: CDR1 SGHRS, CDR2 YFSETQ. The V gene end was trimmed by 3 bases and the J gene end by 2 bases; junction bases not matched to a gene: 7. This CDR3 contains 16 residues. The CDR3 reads CASSSTSGAKQETQYF. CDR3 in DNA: TGCGCCAGCAGCTCCACTAGCGGGGCGAAACAAGAGACCCAGTACTTC.

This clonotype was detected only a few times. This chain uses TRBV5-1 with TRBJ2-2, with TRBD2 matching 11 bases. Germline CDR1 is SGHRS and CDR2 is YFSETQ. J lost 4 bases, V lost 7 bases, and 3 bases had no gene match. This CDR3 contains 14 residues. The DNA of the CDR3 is TGCGCCAGCCGACTAGCGGGAACCACCGGGGAGCTGTTTTTT. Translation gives CASRLAGTTGELFF. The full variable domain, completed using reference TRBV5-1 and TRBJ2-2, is KAGVTQTPRYLIKTRGQQVTLSCSPISGHRSVSWYQQTPGQGLQFLFEYFSETQRNKGNFPGRFSGRQFSNSRSEMNVSTLELGDSALYLCASRLAGTTGELFFGEGSRLTVL.

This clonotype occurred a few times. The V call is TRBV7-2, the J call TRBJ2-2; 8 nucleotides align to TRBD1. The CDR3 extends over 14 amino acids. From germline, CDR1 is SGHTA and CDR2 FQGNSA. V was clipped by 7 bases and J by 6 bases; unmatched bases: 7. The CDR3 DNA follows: TGTGCCAGCATCAGACAGGGGTTCGCCGGGGAGCTGTTTTTT. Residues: CASIRQGFAGELFF.

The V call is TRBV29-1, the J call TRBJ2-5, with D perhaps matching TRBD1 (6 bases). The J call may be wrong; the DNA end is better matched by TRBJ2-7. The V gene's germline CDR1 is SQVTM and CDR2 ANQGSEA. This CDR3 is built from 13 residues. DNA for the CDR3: TGCAGCGCCACCGGGACAAGGAGTTACGAGCAGTACTTC. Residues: CSATGTRSYEQYF.

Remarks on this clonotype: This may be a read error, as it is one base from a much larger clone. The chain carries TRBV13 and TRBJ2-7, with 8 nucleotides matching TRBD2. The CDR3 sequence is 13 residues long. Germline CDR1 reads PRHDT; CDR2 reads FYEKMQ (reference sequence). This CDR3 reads CANSLTSGYEQYF. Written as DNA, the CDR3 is TGTGCCAACAGCCTTACTAGCGGCTACGAGCAGTACTTC.

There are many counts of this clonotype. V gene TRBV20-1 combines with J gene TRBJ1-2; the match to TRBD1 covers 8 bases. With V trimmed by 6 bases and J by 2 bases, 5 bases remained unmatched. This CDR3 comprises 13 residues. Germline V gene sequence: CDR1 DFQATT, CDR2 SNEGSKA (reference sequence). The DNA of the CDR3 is TGCAGTGCCCGACAGGGGCAAAACTATGGCTACACCTTC. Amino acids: CSARQGQNYGYTF.

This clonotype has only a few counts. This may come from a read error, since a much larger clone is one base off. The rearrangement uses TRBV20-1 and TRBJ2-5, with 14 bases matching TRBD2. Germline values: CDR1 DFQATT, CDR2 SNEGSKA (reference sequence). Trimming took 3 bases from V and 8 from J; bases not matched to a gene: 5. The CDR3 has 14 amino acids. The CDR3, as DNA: TGCAGTGCTAGTCCGGGACTAGCGGGAGCAACCCAGTACTTC. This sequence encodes CSASPGLAGATQYF.

CDR3 sequence (DNA): TGCAGTGCTAGGGCCGGACCTATAGCTCAGCCCCAGCATTTT. Protein sequence: CSARAGPIAQPQHF. The V call is TRBV20-1, the J call TRBJ1-5; D gene unclear. This CDR3 region has 14 residues. Trimming took 3 bases from V and 6 from J, leaving 15 bases between them. Germline V gene data show CDR1 as DFQATT and CDR2 as SNEGSKA (reference sequence).

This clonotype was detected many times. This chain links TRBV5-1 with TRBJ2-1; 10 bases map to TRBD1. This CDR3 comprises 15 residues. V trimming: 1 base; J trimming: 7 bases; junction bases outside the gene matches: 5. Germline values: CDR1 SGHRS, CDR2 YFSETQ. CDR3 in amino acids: CASSLRQGAGNEQFF. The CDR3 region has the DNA TGCGCCAGCAGCTTGCGACAGGGGGCTGGGAATGAGCAGTTCTTC.

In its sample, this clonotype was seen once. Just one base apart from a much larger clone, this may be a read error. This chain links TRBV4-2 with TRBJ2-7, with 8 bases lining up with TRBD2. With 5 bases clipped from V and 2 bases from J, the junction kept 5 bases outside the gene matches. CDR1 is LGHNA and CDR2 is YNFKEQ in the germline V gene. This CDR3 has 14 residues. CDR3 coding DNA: TGTGCCAGCAGCAAAAGCGGGGGTACCTACGAGCAGTACTTC. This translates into CASSKSGGTYEQYF.

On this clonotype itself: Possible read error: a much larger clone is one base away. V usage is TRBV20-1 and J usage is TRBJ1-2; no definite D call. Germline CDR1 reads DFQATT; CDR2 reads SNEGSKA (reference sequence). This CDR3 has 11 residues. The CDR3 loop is CRARPHYGYTF. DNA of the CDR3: TGCAGGGCTCGCCCCCACTATGGCTACACCTTC.

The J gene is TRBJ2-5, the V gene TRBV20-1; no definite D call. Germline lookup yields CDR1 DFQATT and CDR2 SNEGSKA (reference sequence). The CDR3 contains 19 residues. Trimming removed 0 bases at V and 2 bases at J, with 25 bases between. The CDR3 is CSARDVQPMQTTPQETQYF. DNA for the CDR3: TGCAGTGCTAGAGATGTACAGCCCATGCAAACCACTCCACAAGAGACCCAGTACTTC.

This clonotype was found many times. DNA of the CDR3: TGTGCCAGCAGCAAGGGGGCCCTGGATGAGCAGTTCTTC. As protein: CASSKGALDEQFF. The genes are TRBV7-3 and TRBJ2-1; 7 bases agree with TRBD1. The CDR3 consists of 13 residues. CDR1 and CDR2 from the germline V gene are SGHTA and FQGTGA. Unmatched junction bases numbered 6, after V lost 5 bases and J lost 8 bases.

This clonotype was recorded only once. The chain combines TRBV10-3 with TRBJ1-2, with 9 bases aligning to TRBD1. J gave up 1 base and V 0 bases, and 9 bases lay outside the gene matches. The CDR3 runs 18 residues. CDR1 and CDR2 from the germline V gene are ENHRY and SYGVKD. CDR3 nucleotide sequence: TGTGCCATCAGTGAGTCGGGGAGACAGGGGGTCGATAACTATGGCTACACCTTC. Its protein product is CAISESGRQGVDNYGYTF.

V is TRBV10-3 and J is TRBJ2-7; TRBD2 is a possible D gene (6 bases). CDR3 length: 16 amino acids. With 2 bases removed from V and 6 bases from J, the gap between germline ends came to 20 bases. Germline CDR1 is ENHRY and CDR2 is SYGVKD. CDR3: CAISETRSGESSEQYF. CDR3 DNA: TGTGCCATCAGTGAGACTCGTTCGGGGGAGTCTAGCGAGCAGTACTTC.

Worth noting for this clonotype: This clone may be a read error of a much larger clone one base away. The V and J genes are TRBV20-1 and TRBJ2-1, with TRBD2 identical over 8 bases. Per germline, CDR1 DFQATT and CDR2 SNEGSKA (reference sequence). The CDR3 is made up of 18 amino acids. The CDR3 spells CGARDRTGGGVSYNEQFF. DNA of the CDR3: TGCGGTGCTAGAGATCGGACGGGAGGGGGGGTGTCCTACAATGAGCAGTTCTTC.

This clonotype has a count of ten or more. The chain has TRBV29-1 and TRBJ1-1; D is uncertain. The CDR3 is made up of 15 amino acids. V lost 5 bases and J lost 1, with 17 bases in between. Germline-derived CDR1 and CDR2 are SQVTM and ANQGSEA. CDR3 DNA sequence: TGCAGCGTTTCATGGCCTGAGGGCGCGAACACTGAAGCTTTCTTT. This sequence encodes CSVSWPEGANTEAFF.

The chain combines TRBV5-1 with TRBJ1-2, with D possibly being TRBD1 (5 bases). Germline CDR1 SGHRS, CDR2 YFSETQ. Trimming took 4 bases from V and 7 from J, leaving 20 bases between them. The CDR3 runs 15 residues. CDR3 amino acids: CASSDRPKQGGGYTF. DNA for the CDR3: TGCGCCAGCAGCGATAGACCCAAGCAGGGAGGTGGCTACACCTTC.

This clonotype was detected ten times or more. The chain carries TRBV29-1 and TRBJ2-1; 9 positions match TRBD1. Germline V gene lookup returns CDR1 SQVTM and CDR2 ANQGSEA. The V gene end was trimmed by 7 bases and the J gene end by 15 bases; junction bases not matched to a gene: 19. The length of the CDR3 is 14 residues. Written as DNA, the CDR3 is TGCAGCGCCCGACTAGGGGACAGGGTGAGAGGCTGGTTCTTC. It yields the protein CSARLGDRVRGWFF.